The TCR beta chain under discussion was sequenced for a study of vaccination effects on CD4 cells after COVID-19. Regarding this clone: Its cognate antigen is unknown.

Using immunoSEQ multiplex PCR, the repertoire was profiled, and TCRdb retains in-frame clones only, with some absent. The table has under 65,000 clones, around three quarters seen once. Before any sequencing was done, the ViraFEST assay used viral peptide pools to expand antigen-specific CD4+ T cells. After around 10 days in culture, the CD4+ T cells were isolated. Between March and December 2020, the person had a SARS-CoV-2 infection that PCR confirmed. The V end was cut by 3 bases, the J end by 5 bases, with 8 bases between. This CDR3 comprises 12 residues. Germline V gene data show CDR1 as SGHRS and CDR2 as YFSETQ.

The chain couples TRBV5-1 to TRBJ1-2; D remains ambiguous. The clonotype comes from a human donor who had a prior SARS-CoV-2 infection. The starting material was CD4+ T cells from PBMCs cultured with HIV peptides, obtained before COVID-19 vaccination. Subset of the sample: HIV-1 Nef peptide pool negative control/reference culture. The chain's CDR3 is CASSSSRYGYTF. As DNA, the CDR3 is TGCGCCAGCAGCTCGAGTCGGTATGGCTACACCTTC. Full variable domain (rest looked up from reference TRBV5-1 and TRBJ1-2): KAGVTQTPRYLIKTRGQQVTLSCSPISGHRSVSWYQQTPGQGLQFLFEYFSETQRNKGNFPGRFSGRQFSNSRSEMNVSTLELGDSALYLCASSSSRYGYTFGSGTRLTVV.